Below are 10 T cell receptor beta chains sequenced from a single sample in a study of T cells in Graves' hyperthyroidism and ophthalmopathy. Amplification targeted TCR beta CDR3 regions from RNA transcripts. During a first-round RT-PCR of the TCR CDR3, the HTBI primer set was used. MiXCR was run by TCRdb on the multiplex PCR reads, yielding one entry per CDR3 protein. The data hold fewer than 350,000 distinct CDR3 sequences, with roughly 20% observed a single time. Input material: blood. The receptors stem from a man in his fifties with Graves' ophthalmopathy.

The CDR3 spells CSARGGPGQGTVEQYF. CDR3 coding DNA: TGCAGTGCTAGAGGGGGACCGGGACAGGGGACCGTCGAGCAGTACTTC. V is TRBV20-1 and J is TRBJ2-7; 10 nucleotides line up with TRBD1. Germline CDR1 reads DFQATT; CDR2 reads SNEGSKA (reference sequence). This CDR3 comprises 16 residues. The junction had 12 bases not matched to a gene; V was cut back by 1 base and J by 6 bases.

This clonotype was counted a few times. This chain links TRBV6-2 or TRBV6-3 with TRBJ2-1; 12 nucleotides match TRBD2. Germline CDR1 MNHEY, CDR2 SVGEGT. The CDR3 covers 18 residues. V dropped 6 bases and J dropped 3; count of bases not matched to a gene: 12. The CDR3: CASSSLPSSGGDYNEQFF. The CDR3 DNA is TGTGCCAGCAGCTCCCTACCATCTAGCGGGGGGGACTACAATGAGCAGTTCTTC.

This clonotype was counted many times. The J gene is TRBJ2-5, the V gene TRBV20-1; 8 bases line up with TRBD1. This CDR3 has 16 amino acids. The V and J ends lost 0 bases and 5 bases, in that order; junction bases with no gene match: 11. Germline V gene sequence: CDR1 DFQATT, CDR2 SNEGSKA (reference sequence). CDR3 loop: CSARDFTDRARETQYF. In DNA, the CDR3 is TGCAGTGCTAGAGATTTTACGGACAGGGCCAGGGAGACCCAGTACTTC.

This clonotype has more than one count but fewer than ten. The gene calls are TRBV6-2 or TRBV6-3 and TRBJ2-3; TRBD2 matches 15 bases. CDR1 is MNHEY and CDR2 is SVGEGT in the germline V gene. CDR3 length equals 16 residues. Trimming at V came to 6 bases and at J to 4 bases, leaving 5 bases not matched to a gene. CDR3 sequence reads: CASRPGLAGGPDTQYF. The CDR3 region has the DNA TGTGCCAGCAGACCCGGACTAGCGGGAGGGCCAGATACGCAGTATTTT.

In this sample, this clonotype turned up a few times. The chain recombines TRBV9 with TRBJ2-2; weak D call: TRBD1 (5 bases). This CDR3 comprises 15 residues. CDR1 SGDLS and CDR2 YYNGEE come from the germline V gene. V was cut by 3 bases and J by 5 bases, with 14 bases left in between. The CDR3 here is CASSADLGRTGELFF. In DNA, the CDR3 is TGTGCCAGCAGCGCCGATCTGGGGCGGACCGGGGAGCTGTTTTTT.

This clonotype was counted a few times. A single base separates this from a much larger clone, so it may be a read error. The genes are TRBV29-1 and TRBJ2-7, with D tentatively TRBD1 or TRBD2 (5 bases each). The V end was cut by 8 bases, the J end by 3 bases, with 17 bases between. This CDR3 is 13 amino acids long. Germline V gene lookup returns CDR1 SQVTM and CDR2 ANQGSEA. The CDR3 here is CSTRGRDNYEQYF. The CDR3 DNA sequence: TGCAGCACCCGGGGCAGGGATAACTACGAGCAGTACTTC.

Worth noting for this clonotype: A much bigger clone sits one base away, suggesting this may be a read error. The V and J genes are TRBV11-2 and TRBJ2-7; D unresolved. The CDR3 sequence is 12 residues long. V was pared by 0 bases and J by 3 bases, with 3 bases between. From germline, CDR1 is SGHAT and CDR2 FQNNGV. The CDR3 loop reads CASSLEVYEQYF. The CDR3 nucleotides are TGTGCCAGCAGCTTAGAAGTCTACGAGCAGTACTTC.

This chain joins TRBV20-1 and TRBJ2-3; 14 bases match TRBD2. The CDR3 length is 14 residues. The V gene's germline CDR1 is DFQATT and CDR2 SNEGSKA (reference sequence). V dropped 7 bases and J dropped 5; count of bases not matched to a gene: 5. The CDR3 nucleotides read TGCAGTGGACTAGCGGGGGGGGGGGGAGATACGCAGTATTTT. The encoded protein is CSGLAGGGGDTQYF.

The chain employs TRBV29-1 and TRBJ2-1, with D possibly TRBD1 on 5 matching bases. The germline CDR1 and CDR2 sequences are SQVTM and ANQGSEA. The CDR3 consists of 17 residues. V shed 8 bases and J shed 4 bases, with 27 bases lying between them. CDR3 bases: TGCAGCACCGATGGGCAGGGCCCTAAGACAAGATACAATGAGCAGTTCTTC. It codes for CSTDGQGPKTRYNEQFF.

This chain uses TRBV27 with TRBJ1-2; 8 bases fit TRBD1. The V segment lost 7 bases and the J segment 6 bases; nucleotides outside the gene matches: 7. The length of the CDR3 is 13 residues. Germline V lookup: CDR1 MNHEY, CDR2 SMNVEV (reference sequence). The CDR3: CASKKDRADGYTF. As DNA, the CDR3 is TGTGCCAGCAAGAAGGACAGGGCGGATGGCTACACCTTC.